Listed here are 21 T cell receptor beta chains from one sample, sequenced in a study of glioma-infiltrating T cells after dendritic cell vaccination. The time point was: after dendritic cell vaccination, including at tumor progression/relapse. TCRdb keeps only in-frame clones here, not all; method: immunoSEQ multiplex PCR. The sample holds roughly 100,000 clones; nearly 90% are singletons and the top ten take more than 2.5%. The sequences come from blood, collected after dendritic cell vaccination. Receptors originate from a human donor with glioblastoma.

This chain joins TRBV5-1 and TRBJ1-6; D ambiguous. This CDR3 has 13 amino acids. From germline, CDR1 is SGHRS and CDR2 YFSETQ. Trimming took off 0 bases at V and 10 bases at J, with 8 bases between the two ends. CDR3 DNA: TGCGCCAGCAGCTTGGAGGCGGCGTCACCCCTCCACTTT. Protein sequence: CASSLEAASPLHF.

This clone was detected only once. The chain combines TRBV5-1 with TRBJ2-5; tentatively, D is TRBD2 (7 bases). The CDR3 runs 14 residues. Germline V lookup: CDR1 SGHRS, CDR2 YFSETQ. Trimming took 3 bases from V and 3 from J, leaving 12 bases between them. CDR3 nucleotide sequence: TGCGCCAGCAGCTCATGGGGGGGCGAAGAGACCCAGTACTTC. Translation: CASSSWGGEETQYF.

This chain links TRBV5-1 with TRBJ1-5; weak D call: TRBD1 (6 bases). Germline V gene lookup returns CDR1 SGHRS and CDR2 YFSETQ. CDR3 length equals 14 residues. Trimming left V 1 base short and J 6 bases short, with 11 bases between. The CDR3 sequence is CASSLKGGLQPQHF. DNA for the CDR3: TGCGCCAGCAGCTTGAAGGGGGGGCTTCAGCCCCAGCATTTT. The variable domain in full, completed from reference TRBV5-1 and TRBJ1-5, reads KAGVTQTPRYLIKTRGQQVTLSCSPISGHRSVSWYQQTPGQGLQFLFEYFSETQRNKGNFPGRFSGRQFSNSRSEMNVSTLELGDSALYLCASSLKGGLQPQHFGDGTRLSIL.

V usage is TRBV6-1 and J usage is TRBJ2-1; 9 bases map to TRBD1. V dropped 10 bases and J dropped 7; count of bases not matched to a gene: 11. Germline CDR1 is MNHNS and CDR2 is SASEGT. The CDR3 consists of 14 residues. CDR3 in amino acids: CATRTGGRGNEQFF. The CDR3 nucleotides read TGTGCCACCAGAACAGGGGGCAGAGGGAATGAGCAGTTCTTC.

The chain couples TRBV5-1 to TRBJ1-1, with D perhaps TRBD1 (6 bases). The germline V gene encodes CDR1 SGHRS and CDR2 YFSETQ. The CDR3 is made up of 14 amino acids. Trimming took 2 bases from V and 7 from J, leaving 15 bases between them. CDR3 sequence reads: CASSLVEDSNEAFF. CDR3 nucleotides: TGCGCCAGCAGCTTAGTCGAGGACAGTAATGAAGCTTTCTTT.

This clone was seen a few times. One end of the junction fails to match germline, which may point to a read error. The chain employs TRBV5-1 and TRBJ2-7; a weak D match, TRBD1 (5 bases). The CDR3 extends over 12 amino acids. Germline CDR1 and CDR2: SGHRS and YFSETQ. CDR3 nucleotides: TGTGCCAGCAGCCTAGGGGCCTACGAGCAGTACTTC. It specifies CASSLGAYEQYF.

This clone was seen only a few times. The rearrangement uses TRBV7-2 and TRBJ2-3, with 7 bases identical to TRBD2. There are 16 residues in the CDR3. From germline, CDR1 is SGHTA and CDR2 FQGNSA. The trim removed 4 bases at V and 9 bases at J, leaving 16 bases unmatched. Here the CDR3 DNA reads TGTGCCAGCAGCTCCTCTAGCGGAACTGTCGAAGGGACGCAGTATTTT. As protein: CASSSSSGTVEGTQYF.

This sequence joins TRBV19 and TRBJ1-2; D not resolved. Trimming removed 5 bases from V and 5 bases from J, with 12 bases in between. Germline-derived CDR1 and CDR2 are LNHDA and SQIVND (reference sequence). The CDR3 covers 13 residues. Here the CDR3 reads CASSLPGVYGYTF. As DNA, the CDR3 is TGTGCCAGTAGTCTCCCCGGAGTTTATGGCTACACCTTC.

This chain uses TRBV18 with TRBJ2-2, with D perhaps matching TRBD2 (6 bases). Trimming shortened V by 0 bases and J by 2 bases, and 10 bases separated the two germline ends. Germline assignment: CDR1 KGHSH and CDR2 LQKENI. CDR3 length: 16 amino acids. DNA for the CDR3: TGTGCCAGCTCACCACCCGGGGGATTAAACACCGGGGAGCTGTTTTTT. Translating gives CASSPPGGLNTGELFF.

In nucleotides, the CDR3 is TGCAGCGTTGGGGGGGGGCGTTTCGGGGAGACCCAGTACTTC. Its translation is CSVGGGRFGETQYF. V is TRBV29-1 and J is TRBJ2-5; possible D gene TRBD2, 7 bases. V lost 4 bases and J lost 5, with 17 bases in between. Germline V gene data show CDR1 as SQVTM and CDR2 as ANQGSEA. The CDR3 has 14 amino acids.

This chain links TRBV2 with TRBJ2-1; 7 bases align to TRBD1. CDR1 SNHLY and CDR2 FYNNEI come from the germline V gene. Unmatched junction bases numbered 9, after V lost 6 bases and J lost 1 base. The CDR3 loop spans 16 amino acids. CDR3 DNA: TGTGCCAGCAGAGCCCCGACAGGGACATCCTACAATGAGCAGTTCTTC. Protein: CASRAPTGTSYNEQFF.

In its sample, this clone was seen a few times. The chain combines TRBV30 with TRBJ1-3; TRBD1 agrees at 8 bases. The CDR3 is 14 amino acids. Germline trimming cut 7 bases from V and 0 bases from J; bases unmatched to any gene: 5. The germline V gene has CDR1 GTSNPN and CDR2 SVGIG (reference sequence). CDR3 bases: TGTGCCTTCGGGACAGGACCCTCTGGAAACACCATATATTTT. It is translated as CAFGTGPSGNTIYF.

V usage is TRBV5-4 and J usage is TRBJ2-5, with 8 nucleotides matching TRBD1. Germline V gives CDR1 SGHNT, CDR2 YYREEE (reference sequence). This CDR3 comprises 14 residues. Unmatched junction bases numbered 0, after V lost 1 base and J lost 1 base. The CDR3 coding sequence is TGTGCCAGCAGCTTGACAGGGGGCCAAGAGACCCAGTACTTC. Translating it yields CASSLTGGQETQYF.

This clone was counted between two and nine times. This chain uses TRBV19 with TRBJ2-7, with D perhaps matching TRBD1 (6 bases). The ends were cut back, 3 bases at V and 2 bases at J, with 14 bases in the middle. This CDR3 contains 15 residues. From germline, CDR1 is LNHDA and CDR2 SQIVND (reference sequence). The DNA of the CDR3 is TGTGCCAGTAGTATTGGGGGCGCTCGTACCTACGAGCAGTACTTC. Its translation: CASSIGGARTYEQYF.

There are a few counts of this clone. This chain links TRBV5-1 with TRBJ2-7; a weak D match, TRBD2 (6 bases). The CDR3 runs to 15 residues. V was shortened by 4 bases and J by 6 bases, with 20 bases between the two germline ends. CDR1 is SGHRS, CDR2 YFSETQ, per germline. CDR3 DNA sequence: TGCGCCAGCAGCGCGCCGGGTAGCGGTCCCCTCGAGCAGTACTTC. It encodes CASSAPGSGPLEQYF. Full variable domain (missing parts from reference TRBV5-1 and TRBJ2-7): KAGVTQTPRYLIKTRGQQVTLSCSPISGHRSVSWYQQTPGQGLQFLFEYFSETQRNKGNFPGRFSGRQFSNSRSEMNVSTLELGDSALYLCASSAPGSGPLEQYFGPGTRLTVT.

The chain recombines TRBV19 with TRBJ1-2; the D gene is possibly TRBD1 (6 bases). CDR3 length: 16 residues. Germline V lookup: CDR1 LNHDA, CDR2 SQIVND (reference sequence). V dropped 7 bases and J dropped 4 bases, with 22 bases sitting between them. CDR3 sequence: CASNLQYTQGAYGYTF. The CDR3 DNA reads as TGTGCCAGTAATCTTCAATATACACAGGGTGCCTATGGCTACACCTTC.

The sample holds one count of this clone. The CDR3 bases are TGTGCCAGTAGTAAGGCAGGGGGCTTCTCGAACACTGAAGCTTTCTTT. Amino acid sequence: CASSKAGGFSNTEAFF. The chain recombines TRBV19 with TRBJ1-1; the match to TRBD1 covers 8 bases. This CDR3 region has 16 residues. The junction had 8 bases not matched to a gene; V was cut back by 4 bases and J by 1 base. CDR1 is LNHDA and CDR2 is SQIVND in the germline V gene (reference sequence).

J is TRBJ1-1 and V is TRBV18, with 12 nucleotides matching TRBD1. Looked up from germline, CDR1 is KGHSH and CDR2 is LQKENI. The trim removed 6 bases at V and 7 bases at J, leaving 6 bases unmatched. The CDR3 consists of 14 residues. The CDR3 loop is CASSPGQGAGEAFF. CDR3 nucleotide sequence: TGTGCCAGCTCGCCGGGACAGGGGGCGGGTGAAGCTTTCTTT. Full variable domain (rest looked up from reference TRBV18 and TRBJ1-1): NAGVMQNPRHLVRRRGQEARLRCSPMKGHSHVYWYRQLPEEGLKFMVYLQKENIIDESGMPKERFSAEFPKEGPSILRIQQVVRGDSAAYFCASSPGQGAGEAFFGQGTRLTVV.

This chain uses TRBV2 with TRBJ1-5, with 8 bases that match TRBD1. Losses at the gene ends were 6 bases for V and 4 bases for J; bases not matched to a gene: 5. Germline V gives CDR1 SNHLY, CDR2 FYNNEI. The CDR3 covers 14 residues. The CDR3 loop is CASRPGTGNQPQHF. The CDR3 coding sequence is TGTGCCAGCAGGCCCGGGACAGGTAATCAGCCCCAGCATTTT.

This chain uses TRBV11-2 with TRBJ2-2; 11 positions agree with TRBD2. Germline assignment: CDR1 SGHAT and CDR2 FQNNGV. The CDR3 totals 15 residues. V lost 4 bases to trimming and J lost 3 bases; unmatched junction nucleotides: 1. CDR3 residues: CASSSGLADTGELFF. CDR3 coding DNA: TGTGCCAGCAGCTCGGGACTAGCGGACACCGGGGAGCTGTTTTTT.

The genes are TRBV6-5 and TRBJ1-6; D remains unclear. In germline, CDR1 is MNHEY, CDR2 SVGAGI. The ends were cut back, 2 bases at V and 4 bases at J, with 9 bases in the middle. The CDR3 totals 15 residues. CDR3 in DNA: TGTGCCAGCAGTTACGGCACAGTATATAATTCACCCCTCCACTTT. Translation gives CASSYGTVYNSPLHF.